The clone carrying this TCR beta chain was picked up one time. What it binds is not known. Sequencing used immunoSEQ multiplex PCR; TCRdb keeps in-frame clones, though not all of them. The sample has 30,000 or so clones, about nine tenths seen once. This sample stems from a study of OX40 agonist ivuxolimab in advanced cancers. Study-wide findings and caveats: Normalized expansion of T-cell clones was also low for some nonresponders. The study observed clonal expansion of CD4+ and CD8+ blood T cells by week 6 at 0.1 to 3.0 mg/kg.

CDR1 is MNHNY, CDR2 SVGAGI, per germline (reference sequence). Trimming pared 0 bases from V and 7 bases from J, leaving 10 bases between. The CDR3 is 14 amino acids. The chain uses TRBV6-6 and TRBJ2-1; D remains ambiguous. Specimen: CD4+ or CD8+ T cells sorted from blood, collected in a trial of the OX40 agonist ivuxolimab. This receptor was obtained from an adult with an advanced solid tumor such as melanoma, head and neck, liver or kidney cancer. CDR3 in amino acids: CASSYSIQMNEQFF. In nucleotides, the CDR3 is TGTGCCAGCAGTTACTCGATACAGATGAATGAGCAGTTCTTC.